This T cell receptor (beta chain) was sequenced for a study of shared clonotypes between healthy human individuals. Researchers ran the assay at a deep level. TCRdb keeps only in-frame clones here, not all; method: immunoSEQ multiplex PCR. The top ten hold approximately 0.13% of the sample, which has roughly 2 million clones, roughly 96% seen once. Between the trimmed V and J ends, which lost 4 bases and 2 bases, there was a span of 11 bases. Germline V gene sequence: CDR1 SGDLS, CDR2 YYNGEE. The CDR3 is 14 residues long. The gene calls are TRBV9 and TRBJ2-3; D is undetermined. The sequence was obtained from a man aged 18 to 30 in good health. The sequenced material came from naive CD4+ T cells sorted from blood. Subset described: CD45RA+ positively selected. The CDR3 protein is CASSPRLNTDTQYF. Written as DNA, the CDR3 is TGTGCCAGCAGCCCGAGACTTAACACAGATACGCAGTATTTT.